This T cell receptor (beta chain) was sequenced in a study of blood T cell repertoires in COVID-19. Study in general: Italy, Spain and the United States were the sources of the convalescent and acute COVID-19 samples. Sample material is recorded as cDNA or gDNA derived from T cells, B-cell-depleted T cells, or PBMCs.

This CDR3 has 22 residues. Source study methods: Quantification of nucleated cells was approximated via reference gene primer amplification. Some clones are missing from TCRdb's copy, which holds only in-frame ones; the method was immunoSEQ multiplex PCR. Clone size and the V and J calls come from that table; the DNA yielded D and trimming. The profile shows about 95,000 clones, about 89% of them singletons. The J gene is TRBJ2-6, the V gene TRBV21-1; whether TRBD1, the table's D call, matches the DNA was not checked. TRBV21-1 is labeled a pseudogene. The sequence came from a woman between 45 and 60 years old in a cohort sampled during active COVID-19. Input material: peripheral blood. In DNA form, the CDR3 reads TGTGCCAGCAGCAAAGGGGCGGAGGGGGCGTCGGAGTGGGATCCTGGGGCCAACGTCCTGACTTTC. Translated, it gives CASSKGAEGASEWDPGANVLTF.